This T cell receptor beta chain originates from a study of T cell repertoires in cytomegalovirus infection. Study overall: Selection of CMV epitopes for the study included recently identified HLA-C-restricted and well-studied HLA-B-restricted ones. Public TCR beta signatures provided an indication of both CMV infection and a matching HLA type.

The study's findings and limits: CMV carriers having the relevant HLA were flagged by cumulative public TCR beta family frequency. Across the ex vivo response, the dominant clonotypes were HLA-C-restricted CMV-specific TCR beta clonotypes.

This clonotype was seen only a few times. Its target is unknown. V lost 3 bases and J lost 4, with 22 bases in between. CDR3 length: 18 residues. The germline V gene encodes CDR1 SGHAT and CDR2 FQNNGV. TCRdb re-derived calls from the reads in MiXCR, one entry per CDR3 protein. This sample has hundreds of thousands of distinct CDR3 sequences; about 33% occur once, and the top ten carry about an eighth. The V gene is TRBV11-2, the J gene TRBJ2-1; TRBD2 is a possible D gene (6 bases). The sequencing here drew on cultured CD8+ T cells from PBMCs, taken from culture after CMV antigen stimulation. The sequence was obtained from a human donor in good health (CMV status not recorded). Some clones in this sample may be carry-over from other donors' samples. Here the CDR3 DNA reads TGTGCCAGCAGCTTTCCAAAGAACTTAAGGGACTGGTACAATGAGCAGTTCTTC. Translating gives CASSFPKNLRDWYNEQFF.